The clone carrying this TCR beta chain was seen more than once but under ten times. The data stem from a study of cytomegalovirus exposure and HLA in healthy donors. Researchers ran the PCR with 60 Vbeta and 13 Jbeta primers. Clones were read by immunoSEQ multiplex PCR, and TCRdb kept only the in-frame ones, dropping some. The table lists hundreds of thousands of clones, over 75% of them singletons. The CDR3 is 14 residues long. The J segment lost 3 bases and the V segment lost 3 bases, leaving 2 bases of the junction unmatched. Germline loops: CDR1 MGHRA, CDR2 YSYEKL. Although they were nominally healthy when sampled, donors likely had unrecorded immune exposures.

This receptor was identified in a male donor in good health and CMV-seronegative. Sequenced material: PBMCs. The V gene is TRBV4-1, the J gene TRBJ1-1; 9 positions match TRBD1. The CDR3: CASSQWTGDTEAFF. The CDR3 coding sequence is TGCGCCAGCAGCCAGTGGACAGGGGACACTGAAGCTTTCTTT.